The 11 T cell receptor beta chains in this list originate from one sample, sequenced in a study of PD-L1 blockade in urothelial cancer. This sample's time point: peripheral blood 6 weeks after treatment start. Sequenced by immunoSEQ multiplex PCR; TCRdb stores in-frame clones only, minus some. Of about 48,000 clones in the sample, 80% to 90% are singletons; the top ten hold just over 8.5%. Sequencing used PBMCs, obtained around atezolizumab (anti-PD-L1) treatment. The receptors come from a man in his 70s with urothelial cancer.

The chain links TRBV7-9 to TRBJ2-2; 10 bases agree with TRBD1. Germline V gene data show CDR1 as SEHNR and CDR2 as FQNEAQ (reference sequence). This CDR3 comprises 15 residues. V trimming: 3 bases; J trimming: 4 bases; junction bases outside the gene matches: 2. As DNA, the CDR3 is TGTGCCAGCAGCTTCGACAGGGGGCGCACCGGGGAGCTGTTTTTT. This gives the protein CASSFDRGRTGELFF.

V usage is TRBV30 and J usage is TRBJ2-1; D call uncertain. This CDR3 contains 13 residues. Germline V gene lookup returns CDR1 GTSNPN and CDR2 SVGIG (reference sequence). Trimming cost V 3 bases and J 9 bases, with 15 bases left between them. CDR3 DNA sequence: TGTGCCTGGAGGCCCCGGGTAGCAGCTGAGCAGTTCTTC. It is translated as CAWRPRVAAEQFF.

The chain joins TRBV6-1 to TRBJ2-5; a weak D match, TRBD1 (5 bases). The CDR3 loop spans 14 amino acids. The germline CDR1 and CDR2 sequences are MNHNS and SASEGT. Trimming took off 2 bases at V and 3 bases at J, with 10 bases between the two ends. CDR3 DNA sequence: TGTGCCAGCAGTGAATCGGGCAGGGAAGAGACCCAGTACTTC. It yields the protein CASSESGREETQYF.

The V call is TRBV11-3, the J call TRBJ2-1; D possibly corresponds to TRBD2 (6 bases). This CDR3 contains 14 residues. The ends were cut back, 4 bases at V and 4 bases at J, with 11 bases in the middle. Germline V gene sequence: CDR1 SGHNT, CDR2 YENEEA. In DNA, the CDR3 is TGTGCCAGCAGCTCGACTAGTACGTACAATGAGCAGTTCTTC. This translates into CASSSTSTYNEQFF.

The chain uses TRBV7-8 and TRBJ1-1; 8 nucleotides match TRBD1. Losses at the gene ends were 5 bases for V and 0 bases for J; bases not matched to a gene: 5. The CDR3 has 15 residues. Germline values: CDR1 SGHVS, CDR2 FQNEAQ. The CDR3 DNA reads TGTGCCAGCAGCCCGCGGACAGGGATGAACACTGAAGCTTTCTTT. The encoded protein is CASSPRTGMNTEAFF. The full variable domain, in which reference TRBV7-8 and TRBJ1-1 provide the parts outside the CDR3, is GAGVSQSPRYKVAKRGQDVALRCDPISGHVSLFWYQQALGQGPEFLTYFQNEAQLDKSGLPSDRFFAERPEGSVSTLKIQRTQQEDSAVYLCASSPRTGMNTEAFFGQGTRLTVV.

This chain connects TRBV4-1 to TRBJ1-1; TRBD1 aligns across 9 bases. Trimming took 5 bases from V and 1 from J; bases not matched to a gene: 5. This CDR3 contains 15 residues. Germline V lookup: CDR1 MGHRA, CDR2 YSYEKL. CDR3 sequence: CASSKPTGGNTEAFF. The CDR3 DNA reads as TGCGCCAGCAGCAAACCGACAGGGGGGAACACTGAAGCTTTCTTT.

The CDR3 region is CASSEQASGNTIYF. CDR3 bases: TGTGCCAGCAGTGAACAGGCATCTGGAAACACCATATATTTT. The chain uses TRBV2 and TRBJ1-3; D remains ambiguous. The germline gives CDR1 SNHLY, CDR2 FYNNEI. Trimming cost V 2 bases and J 1 base, with 6 bases left between them. The length of the CDR3 is 14 residues.

The chain couples TRBV29-1 to TRBJ2-3, with 8 nucleotides matching TRBD2. CDR3 length: 13 residues. Losses at the gene ends were 7 bases for V and 2 bases for J; bases not matched to a gene: 5. From germline, CDR1 is SQVTM and CDR2 ANQGSEA. The CDR3 is CSARGRPTDTQYF. DNA of the CDR3: TGCAGCGCTCGCGGGAGGCCCACAGATACGCAGTATTTT.

The chain recombines TRBV27 with TRBJ2-7, with D possibly being TRBD1 (6 bases). Germline values: CDR1 MNHEY, CDR2 SMNVEV (reference sequence). The CDR3 covers 14 residues. Between the trimmed V and J ends, which lost 6 bases and 1 base, there was a span of 13 bases. CDR3: CASSRDTYSYEQYF. In DNA form, the CDR3 reads TGTGCCAGCAGCCGGGACACCTATTCCTACGAGCAGTACTTC.

The chain joins TRBV28 to TRBJ1-4, with D perhaps matching TRBD1 (5 bases). The length of the CDR3 is 13 residues. Trimming pared 3 bases from V and 6 bases from J, leaving 8 bases between. The germline V gene has CDR1 MDHEN and CDR2 SYDVKM. The CDR3 region is CASSLTVDEKLFF. The CDR3 DNA reads as TGTGCCAGCAGTTTGACAGTCGATGAAAAACTGTTTTTT.

The chain recombines TRBV5-1 with TRBJ2-7; possible D gene TRBD2, 6 bases. Trimming pared 0 bases from V and 0 bases from J, leaving 10 bases between. Germline V gene sequence: CDR1 SGHRS, CDR2 YFSETQ. This CDR3 has 15 residues. In DNA form, the CDR3 reads TGCGCCAGCAGCTTGGTCACTAGCAGCTCCTACGAGCAGTACTTC. It translates to CASSLVTSSSYEQYF. Variable domain in full (rest from reference TRBV5-1 and TRBJ2-7): KAGVTQTPRYLIKTRGQQVTLSCSPISGHRSVSWYQQTPGQGLQFLFEYFSETQRNKGNFPGRFSGRQFSNSRSEMNVSTLELGDSALYLCASSLVTSSSYEQYFGPGTRLTVT.